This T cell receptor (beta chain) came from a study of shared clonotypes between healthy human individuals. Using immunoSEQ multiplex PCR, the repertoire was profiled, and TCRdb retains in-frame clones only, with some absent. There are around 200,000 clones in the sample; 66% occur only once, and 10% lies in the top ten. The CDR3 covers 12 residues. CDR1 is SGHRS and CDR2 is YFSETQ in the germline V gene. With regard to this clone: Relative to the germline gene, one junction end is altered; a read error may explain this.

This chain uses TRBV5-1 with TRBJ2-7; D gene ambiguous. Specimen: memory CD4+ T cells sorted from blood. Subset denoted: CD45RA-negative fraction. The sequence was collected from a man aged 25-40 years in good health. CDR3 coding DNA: TGTGCCAGCAGCCGAGATATCTACGAGCAGTACTTC. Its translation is CASSRDIYEQYF.